These 25 T cell receptor beta chains share one sample of origin, sequenced in a study of regulatory T cells in long-lasting Graves disease. In building TCR beta libraries, iRepertoire HTBI primers were used together with Arm-PCR of CDR3 regions. TCRdb fed the multiplex PCR reads into MiXCR, producing one record per CDR3 protein. The sample carries around 450,000 distinct CDR3 sequences, around 16% recorded once. Time point described: newly diagnosed GD, antithyroid drugs for less than 3 months. Extracted RNA from PBMCs served as the source of the TCR library. The same specimen was also included in a second study, on T cells in Graves' hyperthyroidism and ophthalmopathy.

The sequenced sample was peripheral blood mononuclear cells (PBMCs), obtained at new diagnosis, from a patient treated with antithyroid drugs. Receptors originate from a man aged 35-49 years with Graves disease.

This clonotype appeared many times. The chain joins TRBV12-5 to TRBJ1-1; D is possibly TRBD1 (6 bases). The germline gives CDR1 LGHNT, CDR2 FRNRAP. The CDR3 consists of 15 residues. V was pared by 2 bases and J by 5 bases, with 15 bases between. The CDR3 DNA reads TGTGCTAGTGGTTTGCCCCGGGGGCGCGGAACTGAAGCTTTCTTT. Amino acids: CASGLPRGRGTEAFF.

The table lists this clonotype with a few counts. The J gene is TRBJ1-2, the V gene TRBV5-1; 7 nucleotides agree with TRBD1. The V and J ends lost 0 bases and 8 bases, in that order; junction bases with no gene match: 7. The germline V gene has CDR1 SGHRS and CDR2 YFSETQ. The CDR3 totals 14 residues. The CDR3 nucleotides read TGCGCCAGCAGCTTGGAGGCGGGACAGAAGGGCTACACCTTC. Translating it yields CASSLEAGQKGYTF.

This clonotype was seen many times. V gene TRBV5-1 combines with J gene TRBJ1-1; 12 nucleotides line up with TRBD1. Germline CDR1 is SGHRS and CDR2 is YFSETQ. This CDR3 comprises 16 residues. The trim removed 4 bases at V and 6 bases at J, leaving 10 bases unmatched. The CDR3 nucleotides read TGCGCCAGCAGCCTCGGGACAGGGGGCTGGGGTGCTGAAGCTTTCTTT. Its protein product is CASSLGTGGWGAEAFF.

This sequence joins TRBV12-3 or TRBV12-4 and TRBJ2-1; D is undetermined. The V end lost 1 base, the J end lost 0 bases, and 7 bases lay between the germline ends. This CDR3 region has 15 residues. The CDR3 reads CASSLGSTSYNEQFF. The CDR3 nucleotides read TGTGCCAGCAGTTTAGGCAGCACCTCCTACAATGAGCAGTTCTTC.

This clonotype occurred many times. CDR3: CASSFSQGLPTDTQYF. The CDR3 DNA sequence: TGTGCCAGCAGTTTCTCGCAGGGGCTACCCACAGATACGCAGTATTTT. The V call is TRBV28, the J call TRBJ2-3; TRBD1 might be the D (6 bases). The ends were cut back, 3 bases at V and 2 bases at J, with 15 bases in the middle. The germline gives CDR1 MDHEN, CDR2 SYDVKM. CDR3 size: 16 residues.

This clonotype occurred a few times. The CDR3 region is CATSRDFGLAPYEQYF. For the CDR3, the DNA is TGTGCCACCAGCAGAGATTTTGGACTAGCTCCCTACGAGCAGTACTTC. The chain employs TRBV15 and TRBJ2-7; TRBD2 agrees at 8 bases. The CDR3 totals 16 residues. The germline V gene has CDR1 LNHNV and CDR2 YYDKDF (reference sequence). Unmatched junction bases numbered 6, after V lost 0 bases and J lost 2 bases.

The chain uses TRBV12-3 or TRBV12-4 and TRBJ1-1; 8 nucleotides match TRBD1. The junction had 13 bases not matched to a gene; V was cut back by 7 bases and J by 0 bases. This CDR3 contains 17 residues. The CDR3 bases are TGTGCCAGCACCGATCGAGGCAGGGGGCTCATGAACACTGAAGCTTTCTTT. It translates to CASTDRGRGLMNTEAFF.

This clonotype was counted only a few times. The genes are TRBV5-1 and TRBJ1-4; D is undetermined. The CDR3 runs 15 residues. The germline V and J ends were trimmed by 0 bases and 8 bases, with 14 bases remaining between them. The germline gives CDR1 SGHRS, CDR2 YFSETQ. DNA for the CDR3: TGCGCCAGCAGCTTGGGGAGTAACACGCAGGAAAAACTGTTTTTT. The encoded protein is CASSLGSNTQEKLFF.

This clonotype was observed many times. The J gene is TRBJ2-5, the V gene TRBV6-2 or TRBV6-3, with 11 bases that match TRBD1. Losses at the gene ends were 6 bases for V and 5 bases for J; bases not matched to a gene: 5. The CDR3 is 14 residues long. CDR1 is MNHEY and CDR2 is SVGEGT in the germline V gene. The DNA for the CDR3 is TGTGCCAGCAGGGACAGGGGGCCATTTGAGACCCAGTACTTC. Translated, it gives CASRDRGPFETQYF.

This clonotype was seen many times. This rearrangement joins TRBV12-3 or TRBV12-4 to TRBJ2-1; 9 bases match TRBD1. The CDR3 runs to 14 residues. After removal of 4 bases from V and 10 bases from J, the junction contained 8 bases not matched to a gene. The CDR3 here is CASSSGTGRYEQFF. CDR3 DNA: TGTGCCAGCAGTTCCGGGACAGGGAGATACGAGCAGTTCTTC.

This clonotype appeared many times. The chain combines TRBV2 with TRBJ2-2; no clear D gene. V was trimmed by 2 bases and J by 6 bases, leaving 13 bases between them. Germline V lookup: CDR1 SNHLY, CDR2 FYNNEI. This CDR3 has 15 residues. In DNA, the CDR3 is TGTGCCAGCAGTGAAATGGGTCTAGGTCCCGGGGAGCTGTTTTTT. Protein sequence: CASSEMGLGPGELFF. The entire variable domain, with the rest obtained from reference TRBV2 and TRBJ2-2, is as follows: EPEVTQTPSHQVTQMGQEVILRCVPISNHLYFYWYRQILGQKVEFLVSFYNNEISEKSEIFDDQFSVERPDGSNFTLKIRSTKLEDSAMYFCASSEMGLGPGELFFGEGSRLTVL.

Ten or more counts support this clonotype. V is TRBV12-3 or TRBV12-4 and J is TRBJ1-5; no reliable D call. Between the trimmed V and J ends, which lost 1 base and 6 bases, there was a span of 13 bases. CDR3 length: 15 residues. The CDR3 sequence is CASSLGAGVPQPQHF. The DNA for the CDR3 is TGTGCCAGCAGTTTAGGGGCGGGAGTCCCTCAGCCCCAGCATTTT.

This clonotype was observed at least ten times. The chain has TRBV12-3 or TRBV12-4 and TRBJ1-1, with D uncertain. The CDR3 spans 14 residues. Trimming pared 4 bases from V and 2 bases from J, leaving 11 bases between. The CDR3 region is CASSSRLTNTEAFF. The CDR3 DNA reads as TGTGCCAGCAGTTCCCGACTAACAAACACTGAAGCTTTCTTT.

The sample holds many counts of this clonotype. This CDR3 is CASSLESVNTEAFF. In nucleotides, the CDR3 is TGCGCCAGCAGCTTGGAGTCAGTGAACACTGAAGCTTTCTTT. The V call is TRBV5-1, the J call TRBJ1-1; D is unclear. Germline V CDR1 and CDR2: SGHRS, YFSETQ. V shed 0 bases and J shed 0 bases, with 6 bases lying between them. CDR3 length: 14 amino acids.

This clonotype was counted at least ten times. This chain links TRBV7-8 with TRBJ2-3; TRBD1 is a possible D gene (6 bases). The J call could be wrong; TRBJ2-5 is a better fit for the DNA end. Germline V gene lookup returns CDR1 SGHVS and CDR2 FQNEAQ. The CDR3 is 15 amino acids. CDR3 in amino acids: CASSQTGQRRETQYF. The CDR3 DNA reads TGTGCCAGCAGCCAAACCGGACAGAGGAGGGAGACCCAGTACTTC.

This clonotype was detected many times. J is TRBJ2-7 and V is TRBV2, with D hard to call. The CDR3 is 13 residues long. V lost 9 bases and J 6 bases, leaving 18 bases between the germline ends. Germline V lookup: CDR1 SNHLY, CDR2 FYNNEI. CDR3 DNA sequence: TGTGCCAGTTCCCCAACTGGGGTTACCGAGCAGTACTTC. Amino acid sequence: CASSPTGVTEQYF.

V and J are TRBV19 and TRBJ2-5; TRBD2 might be the D (6 bases). V was pared by 3 bases and J by 7 bases, with 6 bases between. In germline, CDR1 is LNHDA, CDR2 SQIVND (reference sequence). The CDR3 has 11 amino acids. Here the CDR3 reads CASSMGGTQYF. CDR3 in DNA: TGTGCCAGTAGTATGGGAGGGACCCAGTACTTC.

The chain is built from TRBV14 and TRBJ2-2, with no clear D. Germline lookup yields CDR1 SGHDN and CDR2 FVKESK. V lost 0 bases to trimming and J lost 9 bases, with 8 bases between them. The length of the CDR3 is 13 residues. CDR3 region: CASSQDERRELFF. Here the CDR3 DNA reads TGTGCCAGCAGCCAAGATGAGAGGAGGGAGCTGTTTTTT.

This clonotype has a count of ten or more. The chain recombines TRBV12-3 or TRBV12-4 with TRBJ2-1; D ambiguous. Trimming removed 5 bases from V and 7 bases from J, with 6 bases in between. The length of the CDR3 is 11 residues. DNA for the CDR3: TGTGCCAGCAGTAAGCAAAATGAGCAGTTCTTC. As protein: CASSKQNEQFF.

This clonotype showed up many times. The CDR3 sequence: CASSITGVPEAFF. The CDR3 bases are TGTGCCAGCAGTATAACAGGGGTCCCTGAAGCTTTCTTT. The chain uses TRBV2 and TRBJ1-1; 7 nucleotides agree with TRBD1. This CDR3 has 13 residues. The germline V gene encodes CDR1 SNHLY and CDR2 FYNNEI. The ends lost 5 bases at V and 6 bases at J; junction bases unmatched: 6.

With regard to this clonotype: A far more abundant clone sits one base away, making this likely a read error. The chain recombines TRBV7-9 with TRBJ2-5; D is undetermined. Trimming removed 2 bases from V and 11 bases from J, with 15 bases in between. Germline loops: CDR1 SEHNR, CDR2 FQNEAQ (reference sequence). This CDR3 region has 13 residues. CDR3 loop: CASSLTTHNEQYF. In DNA form, the CDR3 reads TGTGCCAGCAGCTTAACCACTCACAATGAGCAGTACTTC.

The V call is TRBV28, the J call TRBJ2-1, with 8 bases that match TRBD2. Germline values: CDR1 MDHEN, CDR2 SYDVKM. V trimming: 0 bases; J trimming: 3 bases; junction bases outside the gene matches: 1. CDR3 length: 15 residues. CDR3 coding DNA: TGTGCCAGCAGTTTATGGCGGGGGGACTACAATGAGCAGTTCTTC. Protein sequence: CASSLWRGDYNEQFF.

J is TRBJ2-3 and V is TRBV2; 9 bases match TRBD2. The germline V gene has CDR1 SNHLY and CDR2 FYNNEI. The length of the CDR3 is 14 residues. V gave up 6 bases and J gave up 6 bases; unmatched junction bases: 7. The CDR3 bases are TGTGCCAGCAGAACGGCTAGCGGGACGGATACGCAGTATTTT. Its translation is CASRTASGTDTQYF.

This clonotype has just a few counts. The rearrangement joins TRBV7-9 to TRBJ2-5, with D possibly TRBD2 on 6 matching bases. The V end was cut by 0 bases, the J end by 7 bases, with 12 bases between. The CDR3 extends over 14 amino acids. Germline CDR1 SEHNR, CDR2 FQNEAQ (reference sequence). CDR3 sequence: CASSLASSVGTQYF. The CDR3 DNA is TGTGCCAGCAGCTTAGCGTCTAGCGTCGGGACCCAGTACTTC.

The V and J genes are TRBV3-1 and TRBJ2-1; the match to TRBD2 covers 14 bases. Trimming removed 4 bases from V and 8 bases from J; junction bases left unmatched: 7. Germline V lookup: CDR1 LGHDT, CDR2 YNNKEL (reference sequence). The CDR3 is 16 residues long. CDR3 nucleotide sequence: TGTGCCAGCAGCCGCCGGGGACTAGCGGGAGTTGATGAGCAGTTCTTC. Amino acid sequence: CASSRRGLAGVDEQFF.